This is a list of T cell receptor beta chains from one sample in a study of chemoradiotherapy in HPV16-positive cancers. Clones were sequenced by immunoSEQ multiplex PCR, and TCRdb holds only the in-frame ones, with some missing. The sample records thousands of clones, approximately 86% being singletons. Sequenced here: blood, sampled from a patient who underwent chemoradiotherapy. Source of these receptors: a human donor with HPV-associated anogenital cancer. Each CDR3 is given with its conserved first and last residue. D genes are given only for firm matches. Size tells how often a clone was seen (once, few, many) or the class of an expanded clone, and some rows leave it out.

V gene	J gene	D gene	clone size	CDR3 DNA	CDR3 protein
TRBV6-6	TRBJ1-1	NA	NA	TGTGCCAGCAGTTCCTACGAGAACACTGAAGCTTTCTTT	CASSSYENTEAFF
TRBV19	TRBJ2-3	TRBD1	NA	TGTGCCAGTCGCCAAAGCAGGGGGAGACAGGCCGATACGCAGTATTTT	CASRQSRGRQADTQYF
TRBV6-6	TRBJ2-1	NA	NA	TGTGCCAGCAGTAACGTGGGTAACAATGAGCAGTTCTTC	CASSNVGNNEQFF
TRBV6-4	TRBJ1-5	NA	NA	TGTGCCAGCAGCCGCGATGTGGGTGACTCCCAGCATTTT	CASSRDVGDSQHF
TRBV28	TRBJ1-2	NA	NA	TGTGCCAGCAGTTCCTACTCGACAGGTGGGACTAACTATGGCTACACCTTC	CASSSYSTGGTNYGYTF
TRBV20-1	TRBJ2-1	NA	NA	TGCAGTGCGGCCGAGGGTGAGCAGTTCTTC	CSAAEGEQFF
TRBV27	TRBJ2-3	NA	NA	TGTGCCAGCAGCGAGGAGGCCCTGCGGGCAGATACGCAGTATTTT	CASSEEALRADTQYF
TRBV2	TRBJ2-7	TRBD1	once	TGTGCCAGCAGTGAAGGAATGGGACAGGGGAAAAACGAGCAGTACTTC	CASSEGMGQGKNEQYF
TRBV30	TRBJ2-1	TRBD2	NA	TGTGCCTGGAGTACCCTAGGACTAGCGGTAAACAATGAGCAGTTCTTC	CAWSTLGLAVNNEQFF
TRBV25-1	TRBJ2-7	NA	once	TGTGCCTGTCGGGGCTCCTACGAGCAGTACTTC	CACRGSYEQYF
TRBV4-2	TRBJ2-7	TRBD1	NA	TGTGCCAGCAGCCAAGGGGACAGCCAAGTTGAGCAGTACTTC	CASSQGDSQVEQYF
TRBV4-2	TRBJ1-5	NA	NA	TGTGCCAGCAGCCGTTCAGGGGAATCCAATCAGCCCCAGCATTTT	CASSRSGESNQPQHF
TRBV7-9	TRBJ2-1	TRBD2	NA	TGTGCCAGCAGCTTCCCAAGGGGAGGGACTCATGAGCAGTTCTTC	CASSFPRGGTHEQFF
TRBV5-6	TRBJ1-4	NA	NA	TGTGCCAGCAGCTTCGGGGACATATCAACTAATGAAAAACTGTTTTTT	CASSFGDISTNEKLFF
TRBV7-2	TRBJ1-6	NA	NA	TGTGCCAGCGGGTTTTCAGTTTGGGATTCACCCCTCCACTTT	CASGFSVWDSPLHF
TRBV19	TRBJ1-3	NA	NA	TGTGCCAGTAGTATCAACTCTGGAAACACCATATATTTT	CASSINSGNTIYF
TRBV7-6	TRBJ2-2	NA	NA	TGTGCCACCTCCGGGACTTCAAACACCGGGGAGCTGTTTTTT	CATSGTSNTGELFF
TRBV18	TRBJ2-7	NA	NA	TGTGCCAGCTCACCAACTGCTGGGCAAGAGCAGTACTTC	CASSPTAGQEQYF
TRBV27	TRBJ2-2	TRBD1	once	TGTGCCAGCAGTTTGGGGACAGGGCCCACCGGGGAGCTGTTTTTT	CASSLGTGPTGELFF
TRBV19	TRBJ1-6	TRBD1	NA	TGTGCCAGTAGCTCGACAGGGATGAATTCACCCCTCCACTTT	CASSSTGMNSPLHF
TRBV9	TRBJ2-3	NA	NA	TGTGCCAGCAGCGCGGGAAGCCCAGATACGCAGTATTTT	CASSAGSPDTQYF
TRBV9	TRBJ2-1	NA	NA	TGTGCCAGCAGCGACCGACCGAATGAGCAGTTCTTC	CASSDRPNEQFF